This T cell receptor beta chain stems from a study of metastatic and nonmetastatic thyroid tumors. About the research overall: The comparison covered peripheral blood and tumor or nodule tissue in malignant and benign thyroid patients. Study-wide findings and caveats: Reported TCR beta diversity, measured in blood and tumor, was significantly higher for malignant thyroid tumors than for benign nodules.

This clone was recorded many times. Its antigen remains unidentified. Thyroid surgery had not been preceded by any treatment in any patient. Germline V gene sequence: CDR1 PRHDT, CDR2 FYEKMQ (reference sequence). Trimming at V came to 5 bases and at J to 1 base, leaving 11 bases not matched to a gene. The CDR3 is 19 residues long. TCRdb re-analyzed the PCR reads through MiXCR. This table holds under 5,000 clones, approximately 22% found once. The sample consisted of tumor tissue. The rearrangement uses TRBV13 and TRBJ2-6, with 10 bases identical to TRBD1. This clonotype originated in a male donor with papillary thyroid cancer or a benign thyroid nodule (not recorded which). Some clones in this sample may be carry-over from other donors' samples. In DNA form, the CDR3 reads TGTGCCAGCAGCCCCGCTATGGGACAGGGGATGTCTGGGGCCAACGTCCTGACTTTC. Residues: CASSPAMGQGMSGANVLTF.